One and the same sample provided the 15 T cell receptor beta chains below, sequenced in a study of cytomegalovirus exposure and HLA in healthy donors. PCR was performed using 60 Vbeta and 13 Jbeta primers. Libraries were prepared by immunoSEQ multiplex PCR; TCRdb keeps only in-frame clonotypes and omits some of them. The sample gives around 100,000 clones, roughly 82% of which show up once; 3% to 4% is in the top ten. The sequencing sample was made of PBMCs. These TCRs come from a man aged 25 to 40 in good health and CMV-seropositive.

Concerning this clone: At one of its ends the junction is not consistent with the germline gene, which may arise from a read error. The chain is built from TRBV5-4 and TRBJ2-1; 9 bases align to TRBD1. The CDR3 contains 15 residues. The germline gives CDR1 SGHNT, CDR2 YYREEE (reference sequence). This CDR3 reads CASSLDRGVHNEQFF. The CDR3 region has the DNA TGTGCCAGCAGTTTGGACAGGGGTGTCCACAATGAGCAGTTCTTC.

The chain joins TRBV2 to TRBJ1-2; unclear D gene. The germline gives CDR1 SNHLY, CDR2 FYNNEI. The length of the CDR3 is 9 residues. V lost 7 bases, J lost 8 bases, and 5 bases lay in between. The CDR3: CASTRGYTF. As DNA, the CDR3 is TGTGCCAGCACTAGGGGCTACACCTTC. Together with reference TRBV2 and TRBJ1-2, the CDR3 gives the full variable domain: EPEVTQTPSHQVTQMGQEVILRCVPISNHLYFYWYRQILGQKVEFLVSFYNNEISEKSEIFDDQFSVERPDGSNFTLKIRSTKLEDSAMYFCASTRGYTFGSGTRLTVV.

This clone was seen only once. This chain joins TRBV5-1 and TRBJ2-3; 9 nucleotides align to TRBD1. Per germline, CDR1 SGHRS and CDR2 YFSETQ. The V gene end was trimmed by 4 bases and the J gene end by 0 bases; junction bases not matched to a gene: 6. The CDR3 contains 16 residues. DNA for the CDR3: TGCGCCAGCAGCGGGACAGGGTCCTACAGCACAGATACGCAGTATTTT. Translating gives CASSGTGSYSTDTQYF. The full variable domain, with the rest looked up from reference TRBV5-1 and TRBJ2-3, is KAGVTQTPRYLIKTRGQQVTLSCSPISGHRSVSWYQQTPGQGLQFLFEYFSETQRNKGNFPGRFSGRQFSNSRSEMNVSTLELGDSALYLCASSGTGSYSTDTQYFGPGTRLTVL.

The chain joins TRBV7-9 to TRBJ2-3; 12 nucleotides agree with TRBD2. Germline loops: CDR1 SEHNR, CDR2 FQNEAQ (reference sequence). Trimming cost V 2 bases and J 3 bases; bases outside gene matches: 0. CDR3 length: 15 residues. CDR3 DNA sequence: TGTGCCAGCAGCTTACTAGCGGGAGGGACAGATACGCAGTATTTT. It is translated as CASSLLAGGTDTQYF.

Worth noting for this clone: One end of the junction does not line up with germline, which may come from a read error. CDR3 DNA sequence: TGCGCCAGCAGCTTTTGGGCCTCCCACGAGCAGTACTTC. It encodes CASSFWASHEQYF. The V call is TRBV5-1, the J call TRBJ2-7; D not certain. This CDR3 has 13 amino acids. CDR1 and CDR2 (germline): SGHRS, YFSETQ.

The chain is built from TRBV7-9 and TRBJ2-1, with D tentatively TRBD1 (5 bases). V lost 1 base and J lost 8, with 9 bases in between. CDR1 is SEHNR, CDR2 FQNEAQ, per germline (reference sequence). The CDR3 has 13 amino acids. As DNA, the CDR3 is TGTGCCAGCAGCTTAGGGACACGCGATGAGCAGTTCTTC. It encodes CASSLGTRDEQFF.

This clone was detected only once. The chain has TRBV18 and TRBJ1-4; 9 nucleotides align to TRBD1. J was trimmed by 7 bases and V by 3 bases; bases with no gene match: 6. The CDR3 is 15 amino acids. CDR1 and CDR2 (germline): KGHSH, LQKENI. For the CDR3, the DNA is TGTGCCAGCTCACCTAAGGACAGGGGTGGTGAAAAACTGTTTTTT. This codes for CASSPKDRGGEKLFF.

This clone was seen once. This rearrangement joins TRBV4-3 to TRBJ1-2; D not resolved. V dropped 0 bases and J dropped 2 bases, with 10 bases sitting between them. Germline V CDR1 and CDR2: LGHNA, YSLEER. This CDR3 is built from 15 residues. As DNA, the CDR3 is TGCGCCAGCAGCCAAGAAGCCTGGGAGAACTATGGCTACACCTTC. It codes for CASSQEAWENYGYTF.

Of note for this clone: The germline gene is not matched at one end of the junction; a read error may be the cause. The V call is TRBV5-6, the J call TRBJ2-1; 13 positions match TRBD2. Germline CDR1 reads SGHDT; CDR2 reads YYEEEE. The CDR3 runs 19 residues. The CDR3 nucleotides read TGTGCCAGCGGGACGGGACTAGCGGGGTCCCTAAGCTCCTACAATGGGCAGTTCTTC. The encoded protein is CASGTGLAGSLSSYNGQFF.

This chain connects TRBV29-1 to TRBJ1-1; TRBD1 aligns across 9 bases. This CDR3 spans 13 amino acids. Germline V lookup: CDR1 SQVTM, CDR2 ANQGSEA. J lost 8 bases, V lost 1 base, and 5 bases had no gene match. The CDR3 DNA follows: TGCAGCGTTGAAGGGGACAGGGAGGGCGAAGCTTTCTTT. It translates to CSVEGDREGEAFF.

V gene TRBV28 combines with J gene TRBJ2-7, with 7 nucleotides matching TRBD1. J gave up 3 bases and V 5 bases, and 7 bases lay outside the gene matches. Germline-derived CDR1 and CDR2 are MDHEN and SYDVKM. The CDR3 runs to 14 residues. CDR3 protein: CASSDGTADYEQYF. The CDR3 DNA sequence: TGTGCCAGCAGTGACGGGACAGCAGACTACGAGCAGTACTTC.

Regarding this clone: Sequence at one end of the junction differs from germline and may be a read error. This chain connects TRBV7-9 to TRBJ1-1; D is perhaps TRBD1 (5 bases). Germline CDR1 is SEHNR and CDR2 is FQNEAQ (reference sequence). This CDR3 region has 12 residues. CDR3 region: CSSSSPDSEAFF. The CDR3 DNA reads TGTTCCAGCAGCTCCCCCGACAGTGAAGCTTTCTTT.

V and J are TRBV27 and TRBJ2-7, with D maybe TRBD2 (6 bases). This CDR3 contains 15 residues. V lost 5 bases, J lost 1 base, and 15 bases lay in between. Germline loops: CDR1 MNHEY, CDR2 SMNVEV (reference sequence). This CDR3 is CASSTGVRDSYEQYF. Here the CDR3 DNA reads TGTGCCAGCAGTACGGGGGTCCGGGATTCCTACGAGCAGTACTTC.

The chain has TRBV11-2 and TRBJ2-7; the D gene is possibly TRBD2 (6 bases). The V and J ends lost 7 bases and 4 bases respectively, with 26 bases between them. CDR1 SGHAT and CDR2 FQNNGV come from the germline V gene. CDR3 length equals 17 residues. This CDR3 is CASTFTIPGLQKYEQYF. Here the CDR3 DNA reads TGTGCCAGCACCTTTACCATTCCGGGACTCCAAAAATACGAGCAGTACTTC.

This clone was detected only once. The chain uses TRBV7-2 and TRBJ2-1; D not certain. Germline-derived CDR1 and CDR2 are SGHTA and FQGNSA. This CDR3 contains 16 residues. V lost 2 bases and J lost 4, with 15 bases in between. The CDR3 spells CASSLTPSAVYNEQFF. The DNA of the CDR3 is TGTGCCAGCAGCTTAACCCCCTCCGCGGTATACAATGAGCAGTTCTTC.